The 21 T cell receptor beta chains given below trace back to one sample, sequenced in a study of blood T cell repertoires in COVID-19. Using immunoSEQ multiplex PCR, the repertoire was profiled, and TCRdb retains in-frame clones only, with some absent. The profile shows about 46,000 clones, 85% to 90% of them singletons. Sequenced sample: peripheral blood. These receptors were taken from a man aged 50 or older with active COVID-19.

The V call is TRBV27, the J call TRBJ1-2, with TRBD1 matching 11 bases. The CDR3 is 17 residues long. The V segment lost 3 bases and the J segment 7 bases; nucleotides outside the gene matches: 13. CDR1 is MNHEY and CDR2 is SMNVEV in the germline V gene (reference sequence). CDR3 in amino acids: CASSFSSFGQGAPGYTF. Written as DNA, the CDR3 is TGTGCCAGCAGTTTCTCGTCTTTTGGACAGGGGGCTCCTGGCTACACCTTC.

The chain combines TRBV7-2 with TRBJ2-3; 12 bases fit TRBD2. CDR1 is SGHTA and CDR2 is FQGNSA in the germline V gene. The CDR3 loop spans 15 amino acids. V lost 5 bases and J lost 5; bases outside the gene matches: 5. The CDR3 DNA reads as TGTGCCAGCAGCCCTAGCGGGGGGGGTGGAGATACGCAGTATTTT. This sequence encodes CASSPSGGGGDTQYF.

The chain employs TRBV6-4 and TRBJ2-1; 9 positions agree with TRBD2. CDR1 is MRHNA and CDR2 is SNTAGT in the germline V gene. The CDR3 sequence is 16 residues long. J gave up 0 bases and V 1 base, and 1 base lay outside the gene matches. In DNA, the CDR3 is TGTGCCAGCAGTGACTGGCGGGAGGGCTCCTACAATGAGCAGTTCTTC. It specifies CASSDWREGSYNEQFF.

The CDR3 region has the DNA TGCGCCAGCAGCTTGAATCGCGGGGGGGAGGATACGCAGTATTTT. It codes for CASSLNRGGEDTQYF. This sequence joins TRBV5-1 and TRBJ2-3, with 9 bases lining up with TRBD2. Germline-derived CDR1 and CDR2 are SGHRS and YFSETQ. J gave up 6 bases and V 1 base, and 6 bases lay outside the gene matches. CDR3 length: 15 amino acids.

The chain is built from TRBV27 and TRBJ1-2; 7 nucleotides match TRBD1. V lost 2 bases, J lost 0 bases, and 3 bases stayed unmatched. Germline CDR1 and CDR2: MNHEY and SMNVEV (reference sequence). There are 15 residues in the CDR3. The CDR3 is CASSLVTGSNYGYTF. The CDR3 nucleotides are TGTGCCAGCAGTTTAGTGACAGGGTCTAACTATGGCTACACCTTC.

J is TRBJ2-7 and V is TRBV6-5, with a tentative D call TRBD1 (6 bases). Germline CDR1 is MNHEY and CDR2 is SVGAGI. This CDR3 has 15 residues. Trimming removed 4 bases at V and 3 bases at J, with 16 bases between. CDR3 region: CASSFLGQNFYEQYF. CDR3 DNA sequence: TGTGCCAGCAGTTTCCTCGGACAGAACTTCTACGAGCAGTACTTC.

This chain joins TRBV7-6 and TRBJ2-3; D may be TRBD1 (6 bases). V was cut by 2 bases and J by 0 bases, with 12 bases left in between. This CDR3 has 16 residues. Germline-derived CDR1 and CDR2 are SGHVS and FNYEAQ. The CDR3 sequence is CASSLIGGQSTDTQYF. The CDR3 nucleotides read TGTGCCAGCAGCTTAATCGGAGGACAGAGCACAGATACGCAGTATTTT.

The chain has TRBV6-5 and TRBJ2-3; D not resolved. Deletions cut 6 bases from V and 0 bases from J, with 10 bases between. This CDR3 spans 14 amino acids. Germline CDR1 and CDR2: MNHEY and SVGAGI. CDR3 in amino acids: CASRRTLSTDTQYF. Here the CDR3 DNA reads TGTGCCAGCAGGCGCACCTTGAGCACAGATACGCAGTATTTT.

The chain has TRBV7-6 and TRBJ2-5; 10 bases agree with TRBD1. CDR3 length equals 18 residues. CDR1 is SGHVS and CDR2 is FNYEAQ in the germline V gene. J lost 1 base, V lost 1 base, and 9 bases had no gene match. The CDR3 loop reads CASSLETFGDRGQETQYF. CDR3 in DNA: TGTGCCAGCAGCTTAGAAACTTTTGGGGACAGGGGCCAAGAGACCCAGTACTTC.

The chain is built from TRBV7-9 and TRBJ2-5; TRBD1 matches 7 bases. V lost 5 bases, J lost 4 bases, and 7 bases stayed unmatched. CDR3 length: 14 residues. Germline lookup yields CDR1 SEHNR and CDR2 FQNEAQ (reference sequence). The DNA for the CDR3 is TGTGCCAGCAGCCCCACCGGGACAGCAGAGACCCAGTACTTC. Translated, it gives CASSPTGTAETQYF.

The V gene is TRBV19, the J gene TRBJ2-7, with D maybe TRBD2 (6 bases). Trimming removed 5 bases at V and 3 bases at J, with 14 bases between. The CDR3 covers 14 residues. Germline V gives CDR1 LNHDA, CDR2 SQIVND (reference sequence). CDR3 DNA: TGTGCCAGTAGTTTACAGCTCGGGAGCTACGAGCAGTACTTC. Protein product: CASSLQLGSYEQYF. The variable domain in full, with the rest retrieved from reference TRBV19 and TRBJ2-7, is DGGITQSPKYLFRKEGQNVTLSCEQNLNHDAMYWYRQDPGQGLRLIYYSQIVNDFQKGDIAEGYSVSREKKESFPLTVTSAQKNPTAFYLCASSLQLGSYEQYFGPGTRLTVT.

J is TRBJ2-7 and V is TRBV20-1; D is undetermined. Per germline, CDR1 DFQATT and CDR2 SNEGSKA (reference sequence). V lost 3 bases, J lost 4 bases, and 7 bases lay in between. CDR3 length: 11 residues. In DNA, the CDR3 is TGCAGTGCTAGCGGGTCTTACGAGCAGTACTTC. Amino acid sequence: CSASGSYEQYF.

In this sample, this clone turned up once. The V call is TRBV3-1 (or the pseudogene TRBV3-2), the J call TRBJ1-4; 8 nucleotides line up with TRBD1. The CDR3 length is 16 residues. Looked up from germline, CDR1 is LGHDT and CDR2 is YNNKEL (reference sequence). Unmatched junction bases numbered 6, after V lost 1 base and J lost 5 bases. As DNA, the CDR3 is TGTGCCAGCAGCCAAGCCTGGGGGACAGGAAATGAAAAACTGTTTTTT. The encoded protein is CASSQAWGTGNEKLFF.

The chain carries TRBV28 and TRBJ2-6; TRBD1 agrees at 10 bases. V lost 4 bases and J lost 2; bases outside the gene matches: 5. The germline V gene encodes CDR1 MDHEN and CDR2 SYDVKM. The CDR3 runs to 17 residues. The CDR3 spells CASSSWTGGTGANVLTF. The CDR3 nucleotides read TGTGCCAGCAGTTCTTGGACAGGGGGTACTGGGGCCAACGTCCTGACTTTC.

The rearrangement links TRBV19 to TRBJ2-7, with D maybe TRBD2 (5 bases). The germline gives CDR1 LNHDA, CDR2 SQIVND (reference sequence). This CDR3 contains 14 residues. V was clipped by 10 bases and J by 4 bases, with 20 bases between them. CDR3 loop: CATKSRGLEYEQYF. Written as DNA, the CDR3 is TGTGCCACTAAATCAAGAGGGCTCGAATACGAGCAGTACTTC. The variable domain in full, with the rest retrieved from reference TRBV19 and TRBJ2-7, is DGGITQSPKYLFRKEGQNVTLSCEQNLNHDAMYWYRQDPGQGLRLIYYSQIVNDFQKGDIAEGYSVSREKKESFPLTVTSAQKNPTAFYLCATKSRGLEYEQYFGPGTRLTVT.

The table lists this clone with a count of one. The chain joins TRBV4-3 to TRBJ2-6, with D possibly being TRBD2 (6 bases). Germline V gives CDR1 LGHNA, CDR2 YSLEER. V was clipped by 0 bases and J by 0 bases, with 12 bases between them. The CDR3 is 18 residues long. The CDR3, as DNA: TGCGCCAGCAGCCAAGAGGAGGGCAGCGACTCTGGGGCCAACGTCCTGACTTTC. Amino acid sequence: CASSQEEGSDSGANVLTF.

The CDR3 loop reads CASSLAARESYEQYF. CDR3 nucleotide sequence: TGTGCCAGCAGCTTAGCGGCCCGGGAATCCTACGAGCAGTACTTC. This chain connects TRBV7-3 to TRBJ2-7, with a weak D call TRBD2 (5 bases). The CDR3 is 15 amino acids. Germline CDR1 SGHTA, CDR2 FQGTGA. Trimming removed 2 bases from V and 1 base from J, with 12 bases in between. Together with reference TRBV7-3 and TRBJ2-7, the CDR3 gives the full variable domain: GAGVSQTPSNKVTEKGKYVELRCDPISGHTALYWYRQSLGQGPEFLIYFQGTGAADDSGLPNDRFFAVRPEGSVSTLKIQRTERGDSAVYLCASSLAARESYEQYFGPGTRLTVT.

The V gene is TRBV5-8, the J gene TRBJ2-7; tentatively, D is TRBD1 (5 bases). Per germline, CDR1 SGHTS and CDR2 YDEGEE. Trimming took 1 base from V and 0 from J, leaving 8 bases between them. There are 14 residues in the CDR3. CDR3 coding DNA: TGTGCCAGCAGCTTGCACAGGACCTCCTACGAGCAGTACTTC. Translation gives CASSLHRTSYEQYF.

The rearrangement links TRBV18 to TRBJ1-2, with D perhaps TRBD1 (5 bases). CDR1 and CDR2 (germline): KGHSH, LQKENI. The CDR3 runs 16 residues. V dropped 3 bases and J dropped 2 bases, with 16 bases sitting between them. The CDR3 loop reads CASSPPMRQMNYGYTF. In nucleotides, the CDR3 is TGTGCCAGCTCACCCCCGATGCGACAGATGAACTATGGCTACACCTTC.

The V call is TRBV7-6, the J call TRBJ1-4, with a tentative D call TRBD1 (5 bases). The CDR3 loop spans 16 amino acids. V lost 7 bases and J 0 bases, leaving 15 bases between the germline ends. CDR1 is SGHVS, CDR2 FNYEAQ, per germline. DNA of the CDR3: TGTGCCAGCACCCTCCGGGGGGTCGCAACTAATGAAAAACTGTTTTTT. It yields the protein CASTLRGVATNEKLFF. Looking up the rest from reference TRBV7-6 and TRBJ1-4 gives the full variable domain: GAGVSQSPRYKVTKRGQDVALRCDPISGHVSLYWYRQALGQGPEFLTYFNYEAQQDKSGLPNDRFSAERPEGSISTLTIQRTEQRDSAMYRCASTLRGVATNEKLFFGSGTQLSVL.

This chain links TRBV30 with TRBJ2-7, with 9 bases identical to TRBD1. Germline V lookup: CDR1 GTSNPN, CDR2 SVGIG (reference sequence). This CDR3 is 14 amino acids long. Trimming took 5 bases from V and 1 from J; bases not matched to a gene: 6. As DNA, the CDR3 is TGTGCCTGGGCCCGGGACAGGGTATCCTACGAGCAGTACTTC. Translating it yields CAWARDRVSYEQYF.